This T cell receptor (beta chain) was sequenced for a study of blood T cell repertoires in COVID-19. Study information: Specimens from acute and convalescent COVID-19 originated in the United States, Italy and Spain. Sources were T cells, B-cell-depleted T cells, or PBMCs; the material itself was cDNA or gDNA.

In the study's own analysis: Amplification of reference gene primers provided the estimated nucleated cell counts. Sequencing was performed with immunoSEQ multiplex PCR; in TCRdb, only in-frame clones are kept and a portion is missing. V and J calls and clone size follow that table, whereas D and trimming were derived from the DNA. This repertoire shows about 260,000 clones, roughly 87% found once; its top ten account for more than 10%. The CDR3 is 15 residues long. The V segment lost 3 bases and the J segment 13 bases; nucleotides outside the gene matches: 10. In germline, CDR1 is KGHSH, CDR2 LQKENI.

This receptor was obtained from a human donor in a cohort sampled during active COVID-19. The rearrangement links TRBV18 to TRBJ1-5; 12 nucleotides agree with TRBD1. The sequencing input was peripheral blood. The CDR3 region has the DNA TGTGCCAGCTCACCTACCCGGGACAGGGGGCCCCAACAGCATTTT. Translation gives CASSPTRDRGPQQHF.